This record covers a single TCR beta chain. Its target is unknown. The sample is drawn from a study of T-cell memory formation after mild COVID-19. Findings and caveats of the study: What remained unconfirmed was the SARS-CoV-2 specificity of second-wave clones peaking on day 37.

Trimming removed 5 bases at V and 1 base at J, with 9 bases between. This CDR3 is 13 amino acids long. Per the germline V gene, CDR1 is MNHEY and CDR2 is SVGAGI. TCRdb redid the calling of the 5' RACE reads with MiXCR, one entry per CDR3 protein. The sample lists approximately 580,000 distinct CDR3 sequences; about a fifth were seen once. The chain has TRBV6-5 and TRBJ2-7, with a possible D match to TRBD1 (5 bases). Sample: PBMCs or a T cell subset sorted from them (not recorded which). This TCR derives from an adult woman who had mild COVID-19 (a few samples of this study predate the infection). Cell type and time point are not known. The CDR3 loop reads CASSTRQSYEQYF. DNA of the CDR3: TGTGCCAGCAGTACCCGACAGTCCTACGAGCAGTACTTC.